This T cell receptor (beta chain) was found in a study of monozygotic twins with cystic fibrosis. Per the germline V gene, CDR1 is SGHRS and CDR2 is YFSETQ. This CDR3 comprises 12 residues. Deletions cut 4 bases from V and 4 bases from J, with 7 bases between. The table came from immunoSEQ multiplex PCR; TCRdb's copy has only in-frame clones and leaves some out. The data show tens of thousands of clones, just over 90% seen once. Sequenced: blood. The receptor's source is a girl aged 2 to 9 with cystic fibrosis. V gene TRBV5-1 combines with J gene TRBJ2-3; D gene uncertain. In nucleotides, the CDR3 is TGCGCCAGCAGCCCCGAGGCAGATACGCAGTATTTT. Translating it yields CASSPEADTQYF.